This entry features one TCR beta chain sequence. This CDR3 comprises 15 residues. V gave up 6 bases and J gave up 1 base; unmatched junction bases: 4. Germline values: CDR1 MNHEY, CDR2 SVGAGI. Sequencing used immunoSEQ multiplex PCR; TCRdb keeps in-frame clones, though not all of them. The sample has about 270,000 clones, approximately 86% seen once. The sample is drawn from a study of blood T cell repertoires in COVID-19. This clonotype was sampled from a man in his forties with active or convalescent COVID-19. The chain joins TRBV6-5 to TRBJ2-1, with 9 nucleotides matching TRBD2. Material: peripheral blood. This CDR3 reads CASSSSGGSYNEQFF. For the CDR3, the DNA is TGTGCCAGCAGCTCCAGCGGGGGGTCCTACAATGAGCAGTTCTTC.